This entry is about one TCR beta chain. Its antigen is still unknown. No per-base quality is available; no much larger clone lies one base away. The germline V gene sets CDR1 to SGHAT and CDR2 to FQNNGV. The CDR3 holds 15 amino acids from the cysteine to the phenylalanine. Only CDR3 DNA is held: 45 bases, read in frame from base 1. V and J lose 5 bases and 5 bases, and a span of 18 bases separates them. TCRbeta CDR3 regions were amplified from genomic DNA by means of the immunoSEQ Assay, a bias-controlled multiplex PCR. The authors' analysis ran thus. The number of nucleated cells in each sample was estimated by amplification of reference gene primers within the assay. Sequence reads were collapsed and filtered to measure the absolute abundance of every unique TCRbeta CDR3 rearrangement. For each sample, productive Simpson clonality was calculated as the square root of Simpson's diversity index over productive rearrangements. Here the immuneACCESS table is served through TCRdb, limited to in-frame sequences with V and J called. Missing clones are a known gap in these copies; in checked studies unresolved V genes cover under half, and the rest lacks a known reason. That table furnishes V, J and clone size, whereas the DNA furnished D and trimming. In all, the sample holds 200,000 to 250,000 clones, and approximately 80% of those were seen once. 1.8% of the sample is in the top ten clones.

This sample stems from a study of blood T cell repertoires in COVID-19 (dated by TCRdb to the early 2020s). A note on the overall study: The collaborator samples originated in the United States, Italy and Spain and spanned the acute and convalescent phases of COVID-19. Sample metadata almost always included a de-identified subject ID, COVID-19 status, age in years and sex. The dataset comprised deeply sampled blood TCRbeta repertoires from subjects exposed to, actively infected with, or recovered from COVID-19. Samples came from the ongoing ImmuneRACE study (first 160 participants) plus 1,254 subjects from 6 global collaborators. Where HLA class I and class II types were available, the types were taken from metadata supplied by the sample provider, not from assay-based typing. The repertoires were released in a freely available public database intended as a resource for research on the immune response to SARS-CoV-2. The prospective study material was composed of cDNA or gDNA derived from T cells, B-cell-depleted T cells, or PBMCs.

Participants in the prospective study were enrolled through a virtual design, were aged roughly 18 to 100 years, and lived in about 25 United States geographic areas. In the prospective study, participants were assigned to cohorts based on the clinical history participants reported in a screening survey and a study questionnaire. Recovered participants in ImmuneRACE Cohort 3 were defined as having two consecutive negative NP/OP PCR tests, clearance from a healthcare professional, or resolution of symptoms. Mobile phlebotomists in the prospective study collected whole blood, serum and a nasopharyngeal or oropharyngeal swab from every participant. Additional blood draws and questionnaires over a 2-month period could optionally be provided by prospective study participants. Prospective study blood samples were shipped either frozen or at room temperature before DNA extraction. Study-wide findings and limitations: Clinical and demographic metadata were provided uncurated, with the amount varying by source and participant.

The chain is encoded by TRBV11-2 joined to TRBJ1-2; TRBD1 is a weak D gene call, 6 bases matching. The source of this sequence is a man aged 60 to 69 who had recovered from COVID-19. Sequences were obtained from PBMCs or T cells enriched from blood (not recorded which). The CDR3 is CASSPTTGQGYGYTF. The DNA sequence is TGTGCCAGCAGCCCGACGACAGGCCAAGGGTATGGCTACACCTTC.